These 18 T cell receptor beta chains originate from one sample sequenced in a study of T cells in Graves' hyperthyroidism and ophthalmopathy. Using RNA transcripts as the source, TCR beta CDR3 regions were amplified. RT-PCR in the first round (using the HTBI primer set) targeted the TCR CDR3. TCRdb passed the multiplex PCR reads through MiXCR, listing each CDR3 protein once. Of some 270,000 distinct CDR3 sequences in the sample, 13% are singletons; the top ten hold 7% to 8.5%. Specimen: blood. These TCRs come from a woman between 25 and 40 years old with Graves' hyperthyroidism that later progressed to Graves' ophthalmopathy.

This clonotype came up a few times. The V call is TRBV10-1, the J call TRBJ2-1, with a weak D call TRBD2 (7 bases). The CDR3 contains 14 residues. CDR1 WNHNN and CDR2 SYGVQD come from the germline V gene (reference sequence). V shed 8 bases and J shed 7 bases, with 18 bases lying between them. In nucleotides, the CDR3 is TGCGCCAGCCTTCGCGGGGGAGGGGGTAATGAGCAGTTCTTC. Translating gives CASLRGGGGNEQFF.

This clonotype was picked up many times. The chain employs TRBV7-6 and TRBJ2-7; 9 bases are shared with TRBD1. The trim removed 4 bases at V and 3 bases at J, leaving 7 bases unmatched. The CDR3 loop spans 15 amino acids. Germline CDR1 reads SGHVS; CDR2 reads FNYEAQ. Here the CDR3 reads CASSSTGGRSYEQYF. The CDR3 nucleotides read TGTGCCAGCAGCTCGACAGGGGGTAGGAGCTACGAGCAGTACTTC. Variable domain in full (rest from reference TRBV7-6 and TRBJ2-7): GAGVSQSPRYKVTKRGQDVALRCDPISGHVSLYWYRQALGQGPEFLTYFNYEAQQDKSGLPNDRFSAERPEGSISTLTIQRTEQRDSAMYRCASSSTGGRSYEQYFGPGTRLTVT.

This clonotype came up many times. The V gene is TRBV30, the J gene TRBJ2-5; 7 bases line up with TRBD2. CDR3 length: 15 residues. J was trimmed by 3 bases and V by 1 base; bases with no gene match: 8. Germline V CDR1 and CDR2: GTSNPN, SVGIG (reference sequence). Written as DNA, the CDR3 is TGTGCCTGGAGTGGAGGTGGGAGGGCCAAAGAGACCCAGTACTTC. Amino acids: CAWSGGGRAKETQYF.

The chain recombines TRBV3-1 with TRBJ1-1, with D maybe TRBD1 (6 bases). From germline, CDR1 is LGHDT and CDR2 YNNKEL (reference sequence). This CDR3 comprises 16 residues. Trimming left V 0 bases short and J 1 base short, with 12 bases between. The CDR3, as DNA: TGTGCCAGCAGCCAAGACGCGGGGGCCTGGAACACTGAAGCTTTCTTT. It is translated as CASSQDAGAWNTEAFF.

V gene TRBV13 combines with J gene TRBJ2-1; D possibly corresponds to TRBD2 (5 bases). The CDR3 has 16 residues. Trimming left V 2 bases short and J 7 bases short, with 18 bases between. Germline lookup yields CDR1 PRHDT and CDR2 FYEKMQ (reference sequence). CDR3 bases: TGTGCCAGCAGCTTATCCGGAGGAGGTAGTTGGAATGAGCAGTTCTTC. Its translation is CASSLSGGGSWNEQFF.

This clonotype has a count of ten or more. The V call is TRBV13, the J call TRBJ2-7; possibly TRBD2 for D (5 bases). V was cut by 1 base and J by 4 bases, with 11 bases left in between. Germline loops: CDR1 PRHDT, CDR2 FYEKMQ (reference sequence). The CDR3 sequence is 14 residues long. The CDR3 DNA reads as TGTGCCAGCAGCTTAGCAGACGAGCGGTACGAGCAGTACTTC. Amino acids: CASSLADERYEQYF.

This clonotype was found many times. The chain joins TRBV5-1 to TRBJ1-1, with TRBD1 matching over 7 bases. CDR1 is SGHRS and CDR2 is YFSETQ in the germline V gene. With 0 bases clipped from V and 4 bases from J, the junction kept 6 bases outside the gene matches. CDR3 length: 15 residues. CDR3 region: CASSLANRGSTEAFF. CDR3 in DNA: TGCGCCAGCAGCTTGGCCAACAGGGGAAGCACTGAAGCTTTCTTT.

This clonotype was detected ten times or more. The CDR3 spells CSVEGYDEQYF. For the CDR3, the DNA is TGCAGCGTAGAGGGGTACGACGAGCAGTACTTC. The V and J genes are TRBV29-1 and TRBJ2-7, with D perhaps given as TRBD1 or TRBD2 (5 bases each). The CDR3 spans 11 residues. V lost 6 bases and J 5 bases, leaving 11 bases between the germline ends. Germline CDR1 is SQVTM and CDR2 is ANQGSEA.

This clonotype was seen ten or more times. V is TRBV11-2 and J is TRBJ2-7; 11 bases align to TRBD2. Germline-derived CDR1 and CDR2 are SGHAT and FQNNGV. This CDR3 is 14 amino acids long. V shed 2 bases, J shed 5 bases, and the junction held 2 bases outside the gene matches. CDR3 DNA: TGTGCCAGCAGCTTAACTAGCGGGAGTCACGAGCAGTACTTC. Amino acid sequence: CASSLTSGSHEQYF.

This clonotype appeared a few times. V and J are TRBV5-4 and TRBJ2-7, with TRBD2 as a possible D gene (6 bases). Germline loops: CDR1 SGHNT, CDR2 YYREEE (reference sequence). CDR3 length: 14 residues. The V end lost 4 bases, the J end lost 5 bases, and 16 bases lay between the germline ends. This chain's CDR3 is CASSRWGGAHEQYF. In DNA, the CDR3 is TGTGCCAGCAGCCGTTGGGGCGGGGCCCACGAGCAGTACTTC.

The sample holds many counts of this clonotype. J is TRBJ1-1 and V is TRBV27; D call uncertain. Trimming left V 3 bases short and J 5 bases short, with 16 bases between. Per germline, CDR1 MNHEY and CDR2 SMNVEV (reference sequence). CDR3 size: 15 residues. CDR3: CASSFSSRRSTEAFF. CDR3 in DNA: TGTGCCAGCAGTTTTTCCTCCAGACGGTCAACTGAAGCTTTCTTT.

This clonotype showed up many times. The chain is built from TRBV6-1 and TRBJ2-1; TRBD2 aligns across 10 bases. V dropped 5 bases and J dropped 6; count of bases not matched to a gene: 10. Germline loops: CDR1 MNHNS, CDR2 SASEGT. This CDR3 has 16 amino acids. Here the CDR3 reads CASSRGLSGRINEQFF. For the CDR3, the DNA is TGTGCCAGCAGTCGTGGACTTAGCGGGAGGATCAATGAGCAGTTCTTC.

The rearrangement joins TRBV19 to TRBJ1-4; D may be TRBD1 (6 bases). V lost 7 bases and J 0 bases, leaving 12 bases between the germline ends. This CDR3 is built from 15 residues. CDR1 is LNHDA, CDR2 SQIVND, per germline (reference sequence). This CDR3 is CASNAGDATNEKLFF. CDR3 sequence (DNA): TGTGCCAGTAATGCAGGGGACGCAACTAATGAAAAACTGTTTTTT.

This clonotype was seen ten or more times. The DNA for the CDR3 is TGTGCCAGCAGTCCCCCGGGACTAGCGGGAGGGTCCGGGGAGCTGTTTTTT. Its protein is CASSPPGLAGGSGELFF. V is TRBV7-2 and J is TRBJ2-2, with 16 positions matching TRBD2. V shed 6 bases and J 6 bases; nucleotides not matched to a gene: 7. CDR1 and CDR2 from the germline V gene are SGHTA and FQGNSA. The CDR3 sequence is 17 residues long.

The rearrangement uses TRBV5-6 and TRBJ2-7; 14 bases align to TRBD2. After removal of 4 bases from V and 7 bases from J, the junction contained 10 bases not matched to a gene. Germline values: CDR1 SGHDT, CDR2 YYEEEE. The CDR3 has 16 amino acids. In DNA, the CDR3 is TGTGCCAGCAGCGCCCCGGGACTAGCGGGAGTAGAAGAGCAGTACTTC. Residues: CASSAPGLAGVEEQYF.

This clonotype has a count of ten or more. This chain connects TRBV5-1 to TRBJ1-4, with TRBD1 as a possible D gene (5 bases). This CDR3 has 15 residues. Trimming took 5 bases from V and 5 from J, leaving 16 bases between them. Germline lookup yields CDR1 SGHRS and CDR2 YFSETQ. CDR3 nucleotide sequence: TGCGCCAGCAGGCCCGCCGGGACGGGGAATGAAAAACTGTTTTTT. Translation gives CASRPAGTGNEKLFF.

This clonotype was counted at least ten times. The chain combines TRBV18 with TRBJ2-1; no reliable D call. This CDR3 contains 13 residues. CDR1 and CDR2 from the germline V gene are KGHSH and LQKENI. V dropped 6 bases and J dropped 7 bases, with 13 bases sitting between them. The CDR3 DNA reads TGTGCCAGCTCTCTCAAGGAACCTAATGAGCAGTTCTTC. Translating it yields CASSLKEPNEQFF.

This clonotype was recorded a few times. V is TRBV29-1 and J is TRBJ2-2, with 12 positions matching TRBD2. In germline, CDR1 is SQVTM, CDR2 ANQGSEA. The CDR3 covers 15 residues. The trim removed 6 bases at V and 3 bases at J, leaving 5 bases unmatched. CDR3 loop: CSVTSGSTHTGELFF. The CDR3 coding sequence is TGCAGCGTGACTAGCGGGAGTACACACACCGGGGAGCTGTTTTTT.